This TCR beta chain came from a study of human T cells and chemical hapten exposure (dated by TCRdb to 2020 to 2022). Notes on the research overall: For sensitization, 2% DPC in acetone was applied to a 2 cm by 2 cm area of upper inner arm skin. Throughout the approximately 25-week study period, patients were also given weekly therapeutic DPC doses on the scalp. Patch tests used Finn chambers with 0.01% DPC on the upper back, scored after 6 days by International Contact Dermatitis Research Group standards. The mostly female patient cohort included alopecia areata with under or over 50% scalp involvement, alopecia totalis and alopecia universalis. The libraries were sequenced as a pool, and the TCR yield per sample differed mostly because of small variations in library volumes within the pool. The study tracked peripheral blood TCR repertoire changes in vivo during primary and secondary sensitization to the hapten diphenylcyclopropenone (DPC) in alopecia patients. Blood samples were taken from patients before sensitization (week 0) and at 2, 6 and about 24 weeks after DPC sensitization. Twenty-nine alopecia patients gave blood for TCR sequencing at one to four time points (pre-sensitization, 2, 6 and 24 weeks). Study-wide findings and limitations: DPC sensitization did not change how many TCRs were above 1 in 1000 frequency, and no evidence was found of alterations in global repertoire structure. Because every patient had alopecia, a presumed autoimmune disease, the patients' immune response might differ from that of healthy individuals. Expanded TCRs formed significantly more large CDR3 similarity clusters than pre-sensitization or healthy control sets, consistent with antigen-driven responses. Repeated subsampling changed both the strength of the expansion versus patch-test correlation and the threshold at which the correlation became significant. Patch test score was positively correlated with the number of PT1 expanded TCRs, with significance at thresholds 8, 16 and 32 but not at 4.

Library method: RACE. The sample was run on a NextSeq 500. During library preparation, unique molecular identifiers were attached to individual cDNA molecules so that TCRs could be counted in a quantitative, reproducible way. For every blood RNA sample, sequencing covered both the TCR alpha and TCR beta chains. On the study's bioinformatics: The median number of TCRs per sample was over 85,000, ranging from 23,224 to 690,600. V, J and CDR3 annotation of the TCR reads was performed with the Decombinator software suite. Every sample was subsampled to the same number of TCRs (28,000) for the PS versus PT1 abundance plots. TCRs were defined as expanded if absent before sensitization and observed at least eight times at the 2-week time point. The public reads were run again by TCRdb, first through fastp at Q25 and then through MiXCR, and only productive beta chains were kept. Records with the same CDR3 protein are collapsed into one entry carrying the most frequent genes and DNA. For this entry, the V and J calls and clone size follow TCRdb and not the study's own pipeline. Within this sample are some 300,000 distinct CDR3 sequences, with around 5% of them counted one time only. The ten largest clones capture around 8% of the sample.

In light of the paper, this sample's time point label describes: pre-sensitization, week 0. The label giving this sample's treatment or condition can be read as: therapeutic diphenylcyclopropenone sensitization with weekly scalp DPC. At each patch-test visit, blood was drawn before the patch test was applied. Patients were eligible if aged 18 to 70, diagnosed with alopecia and judged suitable for DPC therapy, and pregnant patients were excluded. Total RNA was isolated from unfractionated whole blood collected in Tempus Blood RNA tubes. CDR3 length: 13 amino acids, cysteine to phenylalanine. CDR3 DNA only is kept here, 39 bases in frame from base 1. V is reduced by 1 base and J by 2 bases, leaving a spacing of 7 bases between them. The germline V gene provides CDR1 SQVTM and CDR2 ANQGSEA. This clonotype has only a few counts. Its target antigen remains unknown. Base qualities are not provided; no much larger clone lies one nucleotide away.

The rearranged chain carries TRBV29-1 and TRBJ2-3; a weak D assignment points to TRBD1 (5 bases agree). Sequencing was performed on whole blood, taken in connection with sensitization to the hapten diphenylcyclopropenone (DPC). This sequence originates from a woman aged 18-29 years with alopecia areata. Some clones in this sample may be carry-over from other donors' samples. The sequenced DNA: TGCAGCGTTGAAGTAGGGGTCACAGATACGCAGTATTTT. Its product reads: CSVEVGVTDTQYF.